This TCR beta chain is from a study of blood T cell repertoires in COVID-19. Trimming took 3 bases from V and 3 from J, leaving 6 bases between them. Per the germline V gene, CDR1 is MNHEY and CDR2 is SVGAGI. The CDR3 extends over 13 amino acids. Cohort placement rested on clinical history that participants reported themselves. Here immunoSEQ multiplex PCR was the method, and the copy in TCRdb shows in-frame clones only, minus some. The sample comprises under 300,000 clones, 80% to 90% of which are singletons, and 2.5% to 3.5% rests with the top ten. Sequencing was done on a sample of PBMCs or T cells enriched from blood (not recorded which). The chain carries TRBV6-5 and TRBJ2-1; D is unresolved. This clonotype was sampled from a woman between 40 and 55 years old who had been exposed to COVID-19. The DNA of the CDR3 is TGTGCCAGCAGTTATGAACTCTACAATGAGCAGTTCTTC. Its protein is CASSYELYNEQFF.